Each of the 7 T cell receptor beta chains below was sequenced from the same sample in a study of blood T cell repertoires in COVID-19. This table comes from immunoSEQ multiplex PCR, and its TCRdb copy is limited to in-frame clones, with some not included. The repertoire holds 300,000 to 400,000 clones, with roughly 90% as singletons. The sequencing sample was made of peripheral blood. Every receptor here comes from a woman aged 55-69 years with COVID-19, enrolled during active disease.

Turning to this clone: Other DNA sequences within the sample encode an identical CDR3. The chain uses TRBV27 and TRBJ1-1; D gene unclear. This CDR3 is 14 amino acids long. Per the germline V gene, CDR1 is MNHEY and CDR2 is SMNVEV (reference sequence). V lost 5 bases and J 2 bases, leaving 12 bases between the germline ends. DNA of the CDR3: TGTGCCAGCAGTCCCCGTGCTAGAAACACTGAAGCTTTCTTT. Residues: CASSPRARNTEAFF.

The chain uses TRBV5-6 and TRBJ1-1, with 8 bases matching TRBD1. V dropped 7 bases and J dropped 8; count of bases not matched to a gene: 10. Germline CDR1 and CDR2: SGHDT and YYEEEE. CDR3 length: 13 residues. The CDR3 DNA follows: TGTGCCAGCGGGCAGGGGGCCGCCCGAGAAGCTTTCTTT. Translated, it gives CASGQGAAREAFF.

The chain recombines TRBV29-1 with TRBJ2-7; the D gene is possibly TRBD2 (5 bases). The germline gives CDR1 SQVTM, CDR2 ANQGSEA. This CDR3 has 11 amino acids. Trimming took 4 bases from V and 4 from J, leaving 8 bases between them. This CDR3 reads CSVATRYEQYF. The CDR3, as DNA: TGCAGCGTTGCTACTAGATACGAGCAGTACTTC.

This clone was observed a handful of times. V and J are TRBV7-6 and TRBJ1-3; the match to TRBD1 covers 8 bases. Germline V gene sequence: CDR1 SGHVS, CDR2 FNYEAQ. The CDR3 length is 14 residues. The J segment lost 2 bases and the V segment lost 4 bases, leaving 1 base of the junction unmatched. CDR3 sequence reads: CASSSTGAGNTIYF. CDR3 nucleotide sequence: TGTGCCAGCAGCTCGACAGGGGCTGGAAACACCATATATTTT.

The J gene is TRBJ1-2, the V gene TRBV7-8, with 7 positions matching TRBD1. Germline CDR1 and CDR2: SGHVS and FQNEAQ. The CDR3 is 14 residues long. V dropped 5 bases and J dropped 5; count of bases not matched to a gene: 8. The CDR3 loop is CASSATRDRYGYTF. The CDR3 DNA follows: TGTGCCAGCAGCGCCACAAGGGACAGATATGGCTACACCTTC.

The V gene is TRBV6-9, the J gene TRBJ2-1, with D perhaps TRBD1 (5 bases). The germline V and J ends were trimmed by 4 bases and 6 bases, with 10 bases remaining between them. Per germline, CDR1 MNHGY and CDR2 SVAAGI. The CDR3 is 13 residues long. Here the CDR3 reads CASSSGFTNEQFF. The CDR3 DNA sequence: TGTGCCAGCAGTTCAGGGTTTACCAATGAGCAGTTCTTC.

The chain combines TRBV5-1 with TRBJ2-7; TRBD2 might be the D (5 bases). The CDR3 has 15 residues. V dropped 0 bases and J dropped 5 bases, with 15 bases sitting between them. Germline V gives CDR1 SGHRS, CDR2 YFSETQ. For the CDR3, the DNA is TGCGCCAGCAGCTTGGCCGCAGATATGAGGGACGAGCAGTACTTC. Residues: CASSLAADMRDEQYF.